This T cell receptor (beta chain) stems from a study of blood T cell repertoires in COVID-19. Here immunoSEQ multiplex PCR was the method, and the copy in TCRdb shows in-frame clones only, minus some. Of about 24,000 clones listed, around 86% are singletons. This clone appeared once. The sample consisted of peripheral blood. The clonotype originates from a human donor with active COVID-19. The donor label of this sample is uncertain.

CDR3 loop: CASSLLGAGGLYEQYF. CDR3 DNA: TGTGCCAGCAGCCTTCTGGGTGCGGGGGGGCTCTACGAGCAGTACTTC. The chain couples TRBV7-6 to TRBJ2-7; 9 bases match TRBD2. CDR1 and CDR2 from the germline V gene are SGHVS and FNYEAQ. The CDR3 extends over 16 amino acids. V lost 5 bases and J lost 3; bases outside the gene matches: 11.